A single sample gave rise to the 15 T cell receptor beta chains below, sequenced in a study of regulatory T cells in long-lasting Graves disease. Investigators prepared the TCR beta libraries by applying iRepertoire HTBI primers and Arm-PCR of CDR3 regions. One entry per CDR3 protein, called by TCRdb with MiXCR from the multiplex PCR reads. This table has more than 350,000 distinct CDR3 sequences, 21% appearing once. As to time point: persistent/refractory GD, antithyroid drugs over 5 years with positive TRAb. PBMC RNA served as the TCR library source. The material sequenced was peripheral blood mononuclear cells (PBMCs), taken when the disease was refractory, from a patient treated with antithyroid drugs. Receptors originate from a female donor with Graves disease.

The genes are TRBV28 and TRBJ2-5; TRBD1 agrees at 9 bases. The germline V gene has CDR1 MDHEN and CDR2 SYDVKM. V was clipped by 6 bases and J by 0 bases; unmatched bases: 11. The CDR3 contains 17 residues. In nucleotides, the CDR3 is TGTGCCAGCAGGTTAAGTACCGGGACAGGGAACCAAGAGACCCAGTACTTC. Its protein is CASRLSTGTGNQETQYF.

V and J are TRBV15 and TRBJ2-2, with 8 bases fitting TRBD1. Germline V gives CDR1 LNHNV, CDR2 YYDKDF (reference sequence). The ends lost 6 bases at V and 3 bases at J; junction bases unmatched: 6. The CDR3 consists of 15 residues. CDR3 amino acids: CATRQDREYTGELFF. The CDR3 DNA reads as TGTGCCACCAGGCAGGACAGGGAGTACACCGGGGAGCTGTTTTTT.

Concerning this clonotype itself: This may stem from a read error, because a much larger clone lies one nucleotide away. This chain joins TRBV5-1 and TRBJ2-2, with D perhaps given as TRBD1 or TRBD2 (5 bases each). The CDR3 extends over 14 amino acids. Germline values: CDR1 SGHRS, CDR2 YFSETQ. This chain's CDR3 is CASSPLEDTGELCF. As DNA, the CDR3 is TGCGCCAGCAGCCCGTTAGAGGACACCGGGGAGCTGTGTTTT.

V gene TRBV11-2 combines with J gene TRBJ1-1; 11 nucleotides line up with TRBD1. The CDR3 length is 19 residues. Germline CDR1 reads SGHAT; CDR2 reads FQNNGV. V was pared by 1 base and J by 3 bases, with 13 bases of the junction left unmatched. CDR3 in amino acids: CASSLGITGQGARDTEAFF. The CDR3 coding sequence is TGTGCCAGCAGCTTAGGTATTACCGGACAGGGGGCTAGAGACACTGAAGCTTTCTTT.

This clonotype was seen at least ten times. The chain has TRBV5-5 and TRBJ1-5; D unresolved. The CDR3 totals 16 residues. Between the trimmed V and J ends, which lost 0 bases and 0 bases, there was a span of 10 bases. Germline lookup yields CDR1 SGHKS and CDR2 YYEKEE (reference sequence). CDR3 region: CASSLDFSYSNQPQHF. The CDR3 DNA follows: TGTGCCAGCAGCTTGGATTTCAGCTATAGCAATCAGCCCCAGCATTTT.

This clonotype was counted ten times or more. The V call is TRBV28, the J call TRBJ2-2; no reliable D call. Germline V gene lookup returns CDR1 MDHEN and CDR2 SYDVKM. The CDR3 runs 15 residues. V lost 7 bases and J lost 0, with 12 bases in between. DNA of the CDR3: TGTGCCAGCACCATTGACCTTTCGAACACCGGGGAGCTGTTTTTT. It codes for CASTIDLSNTGELFF.

This clonotype showed up many times. The chain uses TRBV2 and TRBJ2-5; D may be TRBD2 (6 bases). CDR1 SNHLY and CDR2 FYNNEI come from the germline V gene. The CDR3 sequence is 16 residues long. V was trimmed by 6 bases and J by 0 bases, leaving 17 bases between them. CDR3 nucleotide sequence: TGTGCCAGCAGCTCGAAACTACGGGGGTACCAAGAGACCCAGTACTTC. Encoded protein: CASSSKLRGYQETQYF.

This clonotype was recorded at least ten times. The chain combines TRBV2 with TRBJ2-7, with 9 bases fitting TRBD1. The CDR3 is 15 residues long. Germline CDR1 and CDR2: SNHLY and FYNNEI. V was clipped by 6 bases and J by 2 bases; unmatched bases: 8. The CDR3 spells CASSGQGNPTYEQYF. In nucleotides, the CDR3 is TGTGCCAGCAGCGGACAGGGGAACCCCACCTACGAGCAGTACTTC. The variable domain in full, completed from reference TRBV2 and TRBJ2-7, reads EPEVTQTPSHQVTQMGQEVILRCVPISNHLYFYWYRQILGQKVEFLVSFYNNEISEKSEIFDDQFSVERPDGSNFTLKIRSTKLEDSAMYFCASSGQGNPTYEQYFGPGTRLTVT.

The chain employs TRBV6-2 or TRBV6-3 and TRBJ2-7, with TRBD2 identical over 7 bases. V gave up 5 bases and J gave up 5 bases; unmatched junction bases: 6. From germline, CDR1 is MNHEY and CDR2 SVGEGT. The CDR3 extends over 13 amino acids. The CDR3: CASSEAGRNEQYF. As DNA, the CDR3 is TGTGCCAGCAGTGAAGCGGGGAGGAACGAGCAGTACTTC.

About this clonotype itself: One junction end does not reproduce the germline sequence, and a read error may be involved. The V gene is TRBV4-2, the J gene TRBJ2-7; 7 nucleotides align to TRBD2. This CDR3 region has 13 residues. Germline V CDR1 and CDR2: LGHNA, YNFKEQ. The CDR3 nucleotides are TGTGCCAGCAGCCAAGATGGTAGCGGGTCCCAGCACTTC. Amino acid sequence: CASSQDGSGSQHF.

This sequence joins TRBV3-1 and TRBJ2-7; D is unclear. The CDR3 is 13 amino acids. The V end lost 3 bases, the J end lost 3 bases, and 9 bases lay between the germline ends. CDR1 is LGHDT and CDR2 is YNNKEL in the germline V gene (reference sequence). CDR3 amino acids: CASSQGSYYEQYF. The CDR3 coding sequence is TGTGCCAGCAGCCAGGGATCCTACTACGAGCAGTACTTC.

This clonotype occurred many times. The rearrangement links TRBV2 to TRBJ1-1, with D possibly being TRBD1 (6 bases). CDR1 and CDR2 from the germline V gene are SNHLY and FYNNEI. V shed 10 bases and J shed 0 bases, with 12 bases lying between them. CDR3 length: 13 amino acids. The CDR3 here is CAITDSMNTEAFF. CDR3 coding DNA: TGTGCCATTACGGACAGCATGAACACTGAAGCTTTCTTT. Filled out from reference TRBV2 and TRBJ1-1, the complete variable domain reads EPEVTQTPSHQVTQMGQEVILRCVPISNHLYFYWYRQILGQKVEFLVSFYNNEISEKSEIFDDQFSVERPDGSNFTLKIRSTKLEDSAMYFCAITDSMNTEAFFGQGTRLTVV.

A few counts support this clonotype. The chain employs TRBV30 and TRBJ1-2; no reliable D call. CDR3 length: 14 amino acids. Per germline, CDR1 GTSNPN and CDR2 SVGIG (reference sequence). V was shortened by 3 bases and J by 3 bases, with 14 bases between the two germline ends. The CDR3 loop reads CAWSLPGSHYGYTF. The CDR3 region has the DNA TGTGCCTGGAGCCTTCCCGGGTCTCACTATGGCTACACCTTC.

The J gene is TRBJ1-2, the V gene TRBV10-3, with 7 bases fitting TRBD1. J lost 5 bases, V lost 6 bases, and 3 bases had no gene match. This CDR3 has 12 amino acids. Germline CDR1 ENHRY, CDR2 SYGVKD. The CDR3 protein is CAISPGGYGYTF. The CDR3 nucleotides are TGTGCCATCAGCCCAGGGGGGTATGGCTACACCTTC.

This clonotype was seen ten or more times. The chain is built from TRBV6-2 or TRBV6-3 and TRBJ2-7, with D perhaps assigned TRBD1 or TRBD2 (6 bases each). Germline loops: CDR1 MNHEY, CDR2 SVGEGT. V was trimmed by 5 bases and J by 5 bases, leaving 22 bases between them. The CDR3 sequence is 16 residues long. CDR3 sequence (DNA): TGTGCCAGCAGTAGTTACGACCGGGGGCGCCTCAACGAGCAGTACTTC. Its translation: CASSSYDRGRLNEQYF.